The sequence of this T cell receptor (beta chain) was determined in a study of blood T cell repertoires in COVID-19. Overall study: From the United States, Italy and Spain came samples of acute and convalescent COVID-19. T cells, B-cell-depleted T cells, or PBMCs supplied cDNA or gDNA.

Libraries were prepared by immunoSEQ multiplex PCR; TCRdb keeps only in-frame clonotypes and omits some of them. The sample has over 300,000 clones, about nine tenths seen once. Categorization into cohorts depended on clinical history that participants reported. Recovered Cohort 3 donors showed two negative PCRs, clearance, or symptom resolution. Germline trimming cut 7 bases from V and 1 base from J; bases unmatched to any gene: 8. Germline CDR1 SQVTM, CDR2 ANQGSEA. The CDR3 is 16 amino acids. The sample was PBMCs or T cells enriched from blood (not recorded which). The receptor comes from a woman aged 18-30 years who had recovered from COVID-19. This chain joins TRBV29-1 and TRBJ2-1, with 12 nucleotides matching TRBD2. The CDR3 is CSGRPGLAGSYNEQFF. CDR3 sequence (DNA): TGCAGCGGACGACCCGGACTAGCGGGATCCTACAATGAGCAGTTCTTC.